The source of this T cell receptor (beta chain) is a study of T-cell reconstitution after alpha-beta-depleted transplantation in children. CDR1 is SGHRS, CDR2 YFSETQ, per germline. The V and J ends lost 1 base and 9 bases, in that order; junction bases with no gene match: 8. The CDR3 covers 14 residues. Unique molecular identifiers were used in preparing the TCRbeta library. A single record per CDR3 protein comes from TCRdb applying MiXCR to the PCR reads. The sample records roughly 350,000 distinct CDR3 sequences, roughly 16% being singletons. Study-wide results and caveats: Where some patients showed high TCRbeta diversity at day 60, it came from recipient T cells and thymic progenitors that had survived. Several hundred expanded graft clones reportedly gave rise to the alpha-beta T cells present about two months after transplant. Most T-cell counts and diversity one year after the transplant came from T cells that were newly produced.

Ten or more counts support this clonotype. Its antigen is currently unknown. The sequenced sample was PBMCs, mostly from graft donor cells, obtained 360 days after TCRalphabeta/CD19-depleted stem cell transplant. The TCR was taken from a male patient under 10 years old who had a stem cell transplant for acute lymphoblastic leukemia, so the T cells may come from the graft donor. The chain carries TRBV5-1 and TRBJ2-5; 8 positions match TRBD2. The CDR3 reads CASSLFSSGGAQYF. For the CDR3, the DNA is TGCGCCAGCAGCTTGTTTTCATCCGGGGGGGCCCAGTACTTC.